This TCR beta chain was sequenced for a study of beta chain features in type 1 diabetes. Turning to this clone: Its antigen is unidentified. Other nucleotide sequences from this sample produce the same CDR3.

Study-wide points: Comparison showed that naive, central memory and Treg TCRB repertoires appeared more similar among patients than among healthy donors. Type 1 diabetes patients had TCRB CDR3s that were shorter (moderately but significantly so) in all four CD4+ subsets.

What was sequenced were expressed TCRB transcripts, since all of the isolated RNA had been reverse transcribed. Assay used: immunoSEQ multiplex PCR; TCRdb lists only in-frame clones, some missing. The repertoire holds about 930,000 clones, with 17% as singletons. The V gene's germline CDR1 is SGHTA and CDR2 FQGNSA. The CDR3 has 15 residues. V was pared by 0 bases and J by 4 bases, with 13 bases between. The chain has TRBV7-2 and TRBJ2-7; D might be TRBD2 (5 bases). The receptor was derived from a woman aged 18-30 years in good health. Sequencing was performed on naive CD4+ T cells from blood. The CDR3 loop reads CASSLAGAAPYEQYF. CDR3 nucleotide sequence: TGTGCCAGCAGCTTAGCGGGAGCGGCCCCATACGAGCAGTACTTC. Variable domain in full (rest from reference TRBV7-2 and TRBJ2-7): GAGVSQSPSNKVTEKGKDVELRCDPISGHTALYWYRQSLGQGLEFLIYFQGNSAPDKSGLPSDRFSAERTGGSVSTLTIQRTQQEDSAVYLCASSLAGAAPYEQYFGPGTRLTVT.